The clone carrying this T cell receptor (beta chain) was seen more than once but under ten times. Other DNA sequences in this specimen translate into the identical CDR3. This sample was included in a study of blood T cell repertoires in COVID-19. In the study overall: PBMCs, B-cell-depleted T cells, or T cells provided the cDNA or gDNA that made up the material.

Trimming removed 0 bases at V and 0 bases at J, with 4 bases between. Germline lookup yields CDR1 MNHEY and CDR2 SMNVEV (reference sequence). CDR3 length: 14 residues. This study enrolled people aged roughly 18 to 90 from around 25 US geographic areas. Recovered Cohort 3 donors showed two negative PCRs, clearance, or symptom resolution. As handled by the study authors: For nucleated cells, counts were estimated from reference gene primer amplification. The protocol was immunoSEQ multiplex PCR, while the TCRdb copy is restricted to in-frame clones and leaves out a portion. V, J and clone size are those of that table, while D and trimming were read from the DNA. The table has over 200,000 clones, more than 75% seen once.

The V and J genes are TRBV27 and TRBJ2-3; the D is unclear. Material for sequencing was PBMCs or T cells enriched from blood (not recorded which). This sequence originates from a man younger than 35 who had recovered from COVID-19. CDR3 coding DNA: TGTGCCAGCAGTTTATCGGCCAGCACAGATACGCAGTATTTT. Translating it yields CASSLSASTDTQYF.